The T cell receptor (beta chain) under discussion was sequenced for a study of regulatory T cells in long-lasting Graves disease. Construction of the TCR beta libraries employed iRepertoire HTBI primers in conjunction with Arm-PCR of CDR3 regions. TCRdb recomputed calls from the multiplex PCR reads with MiXCR, one row per CDR3 protein. This table has roughly 510,000 distinct CDR3 sequences, about 16% appearing once. As for time point: newly diagnosed GD, antithyroid drugs for less than 3 months. PBMCs were the source of the RNA used for TCR sequencing. This clonotype was seen more than once but under ten times. This same sample was also taken into another study, of T cells in Graves' hyperthyroidism and ophthalmopathy.

This sample comprised peripheral blood mononuclear cells (PBMCs), obtained at new diagnosis, from a patient treated with antithyroid drugs. The TCR originated in a man younger than 35 with Graves disease.

This CDR3 is CASSRGGFLSSYEQYF. The CDR3 DNA sequence: TGTGCCAGCAGTCGAGGGGGGTTCCTGAGCTCCTACGAGCAGTACTTC. The V call is TRBV28, the J call TRBJ2-7; D might be TRBD1 or TRBD2, each matching 6 bases. Per germline, CDR1 MDHEN and CDR2 SYDVKM. This CDR3 is built from 16 residues. Trimming took 5 bases from V and 0 from J, leaving 17 bases between them.